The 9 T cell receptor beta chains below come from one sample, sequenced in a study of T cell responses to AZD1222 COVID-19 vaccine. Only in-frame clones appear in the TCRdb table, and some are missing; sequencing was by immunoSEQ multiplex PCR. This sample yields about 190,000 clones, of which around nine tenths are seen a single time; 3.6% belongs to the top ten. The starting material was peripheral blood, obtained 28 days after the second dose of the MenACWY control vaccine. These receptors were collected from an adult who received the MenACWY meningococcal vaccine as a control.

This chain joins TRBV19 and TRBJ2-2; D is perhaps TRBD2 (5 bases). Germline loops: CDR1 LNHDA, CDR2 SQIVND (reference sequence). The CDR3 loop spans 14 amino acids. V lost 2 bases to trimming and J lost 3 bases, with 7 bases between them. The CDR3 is CASSIKGDTGELFF. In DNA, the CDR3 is TGTGCCAGTAGTATAAAGGGAGACACCGGGGAGCTGTTTTTT.

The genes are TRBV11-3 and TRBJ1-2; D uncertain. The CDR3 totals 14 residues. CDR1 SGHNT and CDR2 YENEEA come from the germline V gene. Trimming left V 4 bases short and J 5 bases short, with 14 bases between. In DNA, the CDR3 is TGTGCCAGCAGCTCACCCCCCTCGGGATATGGCTACACCTTC. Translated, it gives CASSSPPSGYGYTF. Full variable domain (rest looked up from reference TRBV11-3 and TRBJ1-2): EAGVVQSPRYKIIEKKQPVAFWCNPISGHNTLYWYLQNLGQGPELLIRYENEEAVDDSQLPKDRFSAERLKGVDSTLKIQPAELGDSAVYLCASSSPPSGYGYTFGSGTRLTVV.

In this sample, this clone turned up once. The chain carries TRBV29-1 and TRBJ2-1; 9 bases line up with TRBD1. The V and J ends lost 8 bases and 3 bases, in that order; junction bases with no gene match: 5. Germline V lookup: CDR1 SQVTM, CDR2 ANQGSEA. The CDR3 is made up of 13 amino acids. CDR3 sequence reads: CSSRTGDYNEQFF. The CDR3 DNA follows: TGCAGCTCACGGACAGGGGACTACAATGAGCAGTTCTTC.

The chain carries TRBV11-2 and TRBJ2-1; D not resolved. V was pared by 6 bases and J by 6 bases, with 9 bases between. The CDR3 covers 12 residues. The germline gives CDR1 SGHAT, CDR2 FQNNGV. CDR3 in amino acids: CASSYGPNEQFF. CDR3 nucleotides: TGTGCCAGCAGTTATGGGCCCAATGAGCAGTTCTTC.

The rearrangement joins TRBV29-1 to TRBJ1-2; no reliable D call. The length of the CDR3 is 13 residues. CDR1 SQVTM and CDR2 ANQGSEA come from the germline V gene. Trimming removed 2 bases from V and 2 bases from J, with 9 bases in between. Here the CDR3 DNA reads TGCAGCGTTGAAAGCGGCCCAAACTATGGCTACACCTTC. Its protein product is CSVESGPNYGYTF.

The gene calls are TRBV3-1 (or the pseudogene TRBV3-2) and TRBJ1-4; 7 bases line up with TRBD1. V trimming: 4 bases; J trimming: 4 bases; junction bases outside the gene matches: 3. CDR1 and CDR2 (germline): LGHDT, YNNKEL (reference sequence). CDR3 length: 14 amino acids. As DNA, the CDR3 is TGTGCCAGCAGCCGGGACAGCCGTAATGAAAAACTGTTTTTT. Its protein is CASSRDSRNEKLFF.

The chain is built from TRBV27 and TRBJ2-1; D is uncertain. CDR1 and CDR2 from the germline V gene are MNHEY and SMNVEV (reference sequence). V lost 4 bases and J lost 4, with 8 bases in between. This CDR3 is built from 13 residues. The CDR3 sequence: CASSSRVYNEQFF. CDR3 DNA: TGTGCCAGCAGTTCCCGGGTTTACAATGAGCAGTTCTTC.

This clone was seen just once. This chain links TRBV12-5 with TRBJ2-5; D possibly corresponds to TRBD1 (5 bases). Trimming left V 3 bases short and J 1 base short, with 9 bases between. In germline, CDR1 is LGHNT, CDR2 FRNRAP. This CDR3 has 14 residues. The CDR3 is CASGFGRVQETQYF. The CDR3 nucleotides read TGTGCTAGTGGTTTCGGCAGGGTCCAAGAGACCCAGTACTTC. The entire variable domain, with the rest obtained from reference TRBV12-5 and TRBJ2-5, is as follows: DARVTQTPRHKVTEMGQEVTMRCQPILGHNTVFWYRQTMMQGLELLAYFRNRAPLDDSGMPKDRFSAEMPDATLATLKIQPSEPRDSAVYFCASGFGRVQETQYFGPGTRLLVL.

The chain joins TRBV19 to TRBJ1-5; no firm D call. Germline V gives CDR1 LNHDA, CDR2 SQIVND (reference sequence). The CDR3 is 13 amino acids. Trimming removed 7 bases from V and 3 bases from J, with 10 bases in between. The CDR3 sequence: CASTVRYNQPQHF. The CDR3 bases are TGTGCCAGTACAGTCCGGTACAATCAGCCCCAGCATTTT.